This TCR beta chain was observed in a study of OX40 agonist ivuxolimab in advanced cancers. Findings and caveats of the study: Some nonresponders also had low normalized T-cell clonal expansion.

About this clone itself: Its antigen is unknown.

Germline V gene sequence: CDR1 MNHNY, CDR2 SVGAGI (reference sequence). Trimming at V came to 8 bases and at J to 4 bases, leaving 7 bases not matched to a gene. This CDR3 contains 14 residues. Produced via immunoSEQ multiplex PCR; TCRdb's table is partial and in-frame only. The data contain over 20,000 clones, around 82% of them singletons. Sequenced material: CD4+ or CD8+ T cells sorted from blood, taken in a trial of the OX40 agonist ivuxolimab. The chain employs TRBV6-6 and TRBJ2-2, with 7 bases identical to TRBD1. The receptor was isolated from an adult with an advanced solid tumor such as melanoma, head and neck, liver or kidney cancer. The DNA of the CDR3 is TGTGCCAGCGCAGACAGGGTTGGCACCGGGGAGCTGTTTTTT. This codes for CASADRVGTGELFF.